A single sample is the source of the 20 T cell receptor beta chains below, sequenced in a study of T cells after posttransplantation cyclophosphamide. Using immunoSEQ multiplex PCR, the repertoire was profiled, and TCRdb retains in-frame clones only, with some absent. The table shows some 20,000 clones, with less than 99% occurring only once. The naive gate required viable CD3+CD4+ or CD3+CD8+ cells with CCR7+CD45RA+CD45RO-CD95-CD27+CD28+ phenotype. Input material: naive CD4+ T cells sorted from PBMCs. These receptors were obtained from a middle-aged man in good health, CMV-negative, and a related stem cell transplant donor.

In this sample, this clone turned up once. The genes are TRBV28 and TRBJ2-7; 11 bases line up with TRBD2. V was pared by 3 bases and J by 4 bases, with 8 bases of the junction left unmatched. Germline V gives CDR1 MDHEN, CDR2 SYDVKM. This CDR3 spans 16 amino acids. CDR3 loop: CASSFPLAGGVYEQYF. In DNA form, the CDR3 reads TGTGCCAGCAGTTTCCCCCTAGCGGGAGGCGTATACGAGCAGTACTTC.

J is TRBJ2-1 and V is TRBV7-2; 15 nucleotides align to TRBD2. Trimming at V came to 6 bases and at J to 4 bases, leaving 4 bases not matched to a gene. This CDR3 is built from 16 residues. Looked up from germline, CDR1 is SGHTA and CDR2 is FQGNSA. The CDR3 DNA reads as TGTGCCAGCAGTGGGACTAGCGGGAGGCGTTACAATGAGCAGTTCTTC. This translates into CASSGTSGRRYNEQFF.

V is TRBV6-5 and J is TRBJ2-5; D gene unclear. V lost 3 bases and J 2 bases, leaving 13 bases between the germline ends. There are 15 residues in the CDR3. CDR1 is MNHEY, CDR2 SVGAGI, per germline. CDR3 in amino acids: CASSYAAGLQETQYF. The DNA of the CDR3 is TGTGCCAGCAGTTATGCAGCAGGCCTACAAGAGACCCAGTACTTC.

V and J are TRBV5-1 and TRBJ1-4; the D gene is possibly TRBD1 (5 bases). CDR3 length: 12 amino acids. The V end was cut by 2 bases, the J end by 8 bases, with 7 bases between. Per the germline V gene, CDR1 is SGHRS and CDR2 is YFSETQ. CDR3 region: CASSLNREKLFF. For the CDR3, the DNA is TGCGCCAGCAGCTTAAACAGGGAAAAACTGTTTTTT.

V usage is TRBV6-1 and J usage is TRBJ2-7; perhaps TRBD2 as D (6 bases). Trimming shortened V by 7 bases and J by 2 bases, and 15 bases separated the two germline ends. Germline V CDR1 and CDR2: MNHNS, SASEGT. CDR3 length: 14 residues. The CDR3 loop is CASIAPGEPYEQYF. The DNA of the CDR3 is TGTGCCAGCATAGCGCCGGGAGAACCCTACGAGCAGTACTTC.

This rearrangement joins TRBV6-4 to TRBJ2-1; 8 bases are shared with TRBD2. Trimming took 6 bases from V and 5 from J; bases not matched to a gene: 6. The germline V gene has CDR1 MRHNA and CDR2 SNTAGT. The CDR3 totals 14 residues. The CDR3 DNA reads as TGTGCCAGCAGCCGGGAGGGAGCGGACAATGAGCAGTTCTTC. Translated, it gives CASSREGADNEQFF.

The CDR3 nucleotides read TGTGCCAGCAGCTTACTGTTCTCCTACAATGAGCAGTTCTTC. Protein sequence: CASSLLFSYNEQFF. The rearrangement joins TRBV7-9 to TRBJ2-1, with D unresolved. With 2 bases removed from V and 0 bases from J, the gap between germline ends came to 5 bases. Germline assignment: CDR1 SEHNR and CDR2 FQNEAQ (reference sequence). The CDR3 length is 14 residues.

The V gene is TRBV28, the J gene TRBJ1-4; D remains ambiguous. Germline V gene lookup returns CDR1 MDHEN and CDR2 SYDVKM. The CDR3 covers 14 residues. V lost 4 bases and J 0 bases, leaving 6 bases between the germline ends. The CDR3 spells CASSSVSTNEKLFF. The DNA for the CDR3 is TGTGCCAGCAGTTCGGTCTCAACTAATGAAAAACTGTTTTTT.

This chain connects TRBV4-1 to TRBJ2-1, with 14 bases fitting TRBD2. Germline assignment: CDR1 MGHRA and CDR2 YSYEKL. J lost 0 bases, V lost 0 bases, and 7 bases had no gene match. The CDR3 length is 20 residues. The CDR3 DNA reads TGCGCCAGCAGCCAAGAGGGACTAGCGGGAGTTCCGAGCTCCTACAATGAGCAGTTCTTC. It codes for CASSQEGLAGVPSSYNEQFF.

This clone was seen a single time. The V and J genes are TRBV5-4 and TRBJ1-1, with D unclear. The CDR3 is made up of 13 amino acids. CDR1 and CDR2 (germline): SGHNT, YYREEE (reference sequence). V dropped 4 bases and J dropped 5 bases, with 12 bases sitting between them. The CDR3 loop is CASSLPSQTEAFF. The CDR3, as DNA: TGTGCCAGCAGCCTCCCCTCGCAGACTGAAGCTTTCTTT.

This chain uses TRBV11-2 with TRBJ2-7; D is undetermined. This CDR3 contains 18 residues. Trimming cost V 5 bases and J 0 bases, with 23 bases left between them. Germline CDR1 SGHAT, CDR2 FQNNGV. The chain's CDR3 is CASSHFHSRRKSSYEQYF. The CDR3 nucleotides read TGTGCCAGCAGCCATTTCCACTCGAGGCGTAAAAGCTCCTACGAGCAGTACTTC.

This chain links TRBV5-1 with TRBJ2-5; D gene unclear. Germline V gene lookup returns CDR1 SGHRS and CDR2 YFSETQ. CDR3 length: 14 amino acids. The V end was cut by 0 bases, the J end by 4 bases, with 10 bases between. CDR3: CASSLVSSRETQYF. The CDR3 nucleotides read TGCGCCAGCAGCTTGGTTAGCAGCCGAGAGACCCAGTACTTC.

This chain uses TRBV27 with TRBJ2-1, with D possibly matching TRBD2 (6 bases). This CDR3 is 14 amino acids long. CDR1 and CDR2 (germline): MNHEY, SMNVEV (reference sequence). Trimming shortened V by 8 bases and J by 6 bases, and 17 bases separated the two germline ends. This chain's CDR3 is CASSRASVSNEQFF. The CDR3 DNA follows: TGTGCCAGCTCCCGGGCTAGCGTGTCCAATGAGCAGTTCTTC.

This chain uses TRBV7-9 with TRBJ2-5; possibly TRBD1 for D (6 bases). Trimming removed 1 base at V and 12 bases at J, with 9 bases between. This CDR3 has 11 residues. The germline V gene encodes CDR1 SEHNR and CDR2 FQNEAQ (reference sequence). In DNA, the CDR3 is TGTGCCAGCAGCTTAGAGGGGGTCGAGTACTTC. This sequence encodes CASSLEGVEYF.

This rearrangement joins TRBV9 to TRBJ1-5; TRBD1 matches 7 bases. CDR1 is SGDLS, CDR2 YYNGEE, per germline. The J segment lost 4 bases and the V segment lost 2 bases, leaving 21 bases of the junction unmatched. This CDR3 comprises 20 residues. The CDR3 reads CASSVIWDSRRPTVNQPQHF. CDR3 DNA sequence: TGTGCCAGCAGCGTGATTTGGGACAGTCGAAGACCCACGGTAAATCAGCCCCAGCATTTT.

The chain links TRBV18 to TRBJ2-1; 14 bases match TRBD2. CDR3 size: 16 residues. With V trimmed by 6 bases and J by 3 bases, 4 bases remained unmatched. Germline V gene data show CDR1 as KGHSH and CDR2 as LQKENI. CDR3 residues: CASSPGTSGSYNEQFF. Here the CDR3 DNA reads TGTGCCAGCTCCCCCGGGACTAGCGGGAGCTACAATGAGCAGTTCTTC.

The chain's CDR3 is CAATRGDWQPQHF. CDR3 bases: TGTGCCGCCACCCGGGGGGACTGGCAGCCCCAGCATTTT. The chain combines TRBV28 with TRBJ1-5; D perhaps matches TRBD1 (5 bases). Germline values: CDR1 MDHEN, CDR2 SYDVKM. V was clipped by 11 bases and J by 7 bases, with 18 bases between them. The CDR3 is 13 amino acids.

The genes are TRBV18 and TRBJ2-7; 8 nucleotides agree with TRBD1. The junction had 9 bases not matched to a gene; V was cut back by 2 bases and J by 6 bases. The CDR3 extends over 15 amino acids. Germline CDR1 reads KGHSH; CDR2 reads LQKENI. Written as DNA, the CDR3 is TGTGCCAGCTCACCAACCCAGGGGGCGCAGGGCGAGCAGTACTTC. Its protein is CASSPTQGAQGEQYF.

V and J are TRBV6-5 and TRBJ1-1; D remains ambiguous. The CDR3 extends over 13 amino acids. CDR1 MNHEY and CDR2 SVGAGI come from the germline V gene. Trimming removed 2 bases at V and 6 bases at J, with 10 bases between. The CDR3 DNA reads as TGTGCCAGCAGTTACGGCGGGGTCGCTGAAGCTTTCTTT. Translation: CASSYGGVAEAFF.

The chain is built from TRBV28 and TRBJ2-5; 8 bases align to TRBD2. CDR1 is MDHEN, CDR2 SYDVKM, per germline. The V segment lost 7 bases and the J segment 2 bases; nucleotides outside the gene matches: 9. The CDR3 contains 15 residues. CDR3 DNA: TGTGCCAGCACCCCGGGGGGGTGGATGCAAGAGACCCAGTACTTC. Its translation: CASTPGGWMQETQYF.